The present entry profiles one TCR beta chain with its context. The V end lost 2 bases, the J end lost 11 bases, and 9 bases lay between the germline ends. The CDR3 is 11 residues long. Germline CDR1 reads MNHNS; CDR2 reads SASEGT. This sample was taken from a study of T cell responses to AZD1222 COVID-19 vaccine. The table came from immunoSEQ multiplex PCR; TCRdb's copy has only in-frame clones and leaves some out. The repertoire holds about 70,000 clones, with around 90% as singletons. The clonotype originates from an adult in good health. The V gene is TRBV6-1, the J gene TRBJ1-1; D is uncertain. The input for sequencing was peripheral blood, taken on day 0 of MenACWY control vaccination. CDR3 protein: CASSEPVEAFF. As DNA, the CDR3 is TGTGCCAGCAGTGAACCGGTTGAGGCTTTCTTT.